The clone carrying this TCR beta chain has only one observation. The CDR3 runs 14 residues. CDR1 SGHDT and CDR2 YYEEEE come from the germline V gene. From the PCR reads, TCRdb called clonotypes with MiXCR, one entry per CDR3 protein. The data contain almost 20,000 distinct CDR3 sequences, roughly two fifths of them singletons. The data were obtained in a study of tumor-infiltrating lymphocytes in oesophageal squamous cell carcinoma. The genes are TRBV5-6 and TRBJ2-7; D not certain. The J call is in doubt because the DNA end fits TRBJ1-2 better. This TCR was recovered from a male donor with esophageal squamous cell carcinoma. The specimen was esophageal tumor tissue. Here the CDR3 DNA reads TGTGCCAGCAGCTTGTTTGTGGTTAACTATGGCTACACCTTC. Amino acids: CASSLFVVNYGYTF.